This T cell receptor (beta chain) derives from a study of CD8 T cells in ankylosing spondylitis. Each CDR3 protein is one row after TCRdb ran MiXCR on the 5' RACE reads. This sample yields about 140,000 distinct CDR3 sequences, of which roughly 30% are seen a single time; approximately 6% belongs to the top ten. Notes on the study in general: Blood from ankylosing spondylitis patients appeared to carry a characteristic roughly 8-variant TCR beta motif. Researchers reportedly found disease-linked clones significantly enriched in matched ankylosing spondylitis synovial fluid.

Turning to this clonotype: Its antigen remains unknown.

Germline-derived CDR1 and CDR2 are MNHNS and SASEGT. Trimming removed 4 bases from V and 3 bases from J, with 6 bases in between. The length of the CDR3 is 12 residues. The clonotype originates from a male donor with ankylosing spondylitis. Source material: synovial fluid, either unsorted or a sorted T cell fraction (not recorded which). This chain uses TRBV6-1 with TRBJ2-5; D unresolved. CDR3 DNA sequence: TGTGCCAGCAGTGCGGGCGAAGAGACCCAGTACTTC. As protein: CASSAGEETQYF.